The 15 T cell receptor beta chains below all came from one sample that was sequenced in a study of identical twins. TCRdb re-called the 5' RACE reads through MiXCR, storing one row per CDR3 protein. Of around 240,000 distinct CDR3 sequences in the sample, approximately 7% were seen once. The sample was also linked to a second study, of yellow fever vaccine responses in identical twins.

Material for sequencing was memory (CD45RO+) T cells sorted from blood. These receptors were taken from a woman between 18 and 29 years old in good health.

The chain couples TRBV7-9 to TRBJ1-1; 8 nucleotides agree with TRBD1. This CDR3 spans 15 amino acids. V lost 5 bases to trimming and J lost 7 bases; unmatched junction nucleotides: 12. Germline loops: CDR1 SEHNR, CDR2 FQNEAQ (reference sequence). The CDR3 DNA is TGTGCCAGCAGCCGAGGTGCAGGGGGCTCCAATGAAGCTTTCTTT. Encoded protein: CASSRGAGGSNEAFF.

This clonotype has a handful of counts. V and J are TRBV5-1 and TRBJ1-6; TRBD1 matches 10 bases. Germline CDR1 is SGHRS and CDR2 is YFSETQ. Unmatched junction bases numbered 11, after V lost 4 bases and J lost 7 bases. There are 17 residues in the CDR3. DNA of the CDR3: TGCGCCAGCAGCCTCGAAACAGGGACAGGGGCGAATTCACCCCTCCACTTT. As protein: CASSLETGTGANSPLHF.

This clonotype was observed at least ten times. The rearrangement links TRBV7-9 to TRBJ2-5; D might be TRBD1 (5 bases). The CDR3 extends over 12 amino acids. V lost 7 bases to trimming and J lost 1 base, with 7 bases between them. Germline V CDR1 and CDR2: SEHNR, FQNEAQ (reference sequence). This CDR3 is CASTRVQETQYF. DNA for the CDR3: TGTGCCAGCACCAGGGTCCAAGAGACCCAGTACTTC.

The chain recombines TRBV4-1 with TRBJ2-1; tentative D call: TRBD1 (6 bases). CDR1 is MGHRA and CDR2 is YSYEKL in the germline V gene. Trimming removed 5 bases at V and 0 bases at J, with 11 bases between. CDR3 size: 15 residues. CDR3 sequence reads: CASSFQGGSYNEQFF. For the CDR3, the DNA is TGCGCCAGCAGCTTTCAAGGGGGCTCCTACAATGAGCAGTTCTTC.

The CDR3 region has the DNA TGCGCCAGCAGGTCCGGGACAGGGGGCTTCGGGGAGCTGTTTTTT. Its protein is CASRSGTGGFGELFF. The gene calls are TRBV10-1 and TRBJ2-2; 12 bases are a match to TRBD1. V trimming: 6 bases; J trimming: 7 bases; junction bases outside the gene matches: 6. The CDR3 contains 15 residues. CDR1 WNHNN and CDR2 SYGVQD come from the germline V gene (reference sequence).

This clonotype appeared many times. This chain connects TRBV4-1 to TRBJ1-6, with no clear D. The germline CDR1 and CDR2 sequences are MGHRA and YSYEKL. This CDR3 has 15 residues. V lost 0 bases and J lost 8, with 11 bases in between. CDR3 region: CASSQDRTPDSPLHF. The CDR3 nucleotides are TGCGCCAGCAGCCAAGATCGGACTCCCGATTCACCCCTCCACTTT.

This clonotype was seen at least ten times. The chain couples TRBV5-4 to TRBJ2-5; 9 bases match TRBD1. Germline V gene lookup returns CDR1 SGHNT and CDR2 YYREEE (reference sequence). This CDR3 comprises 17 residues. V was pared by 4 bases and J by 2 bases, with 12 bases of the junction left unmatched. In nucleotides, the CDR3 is TGTGCCAGCAGCGAAGGCCCGGGACAGGGTTTACAAGAGACCCAGTACTTC. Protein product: CASSEGPGQGLQETQYF.

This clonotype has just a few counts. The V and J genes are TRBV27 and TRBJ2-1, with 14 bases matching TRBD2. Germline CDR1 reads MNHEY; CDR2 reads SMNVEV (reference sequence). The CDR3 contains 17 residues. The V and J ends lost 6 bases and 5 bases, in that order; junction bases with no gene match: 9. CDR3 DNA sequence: TGTGCCAGCAGCCTACGGACTAGCGGGGGGTCACACAATGAGCAGTTCTTC. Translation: CASSLRTSGGSHNEQFF.

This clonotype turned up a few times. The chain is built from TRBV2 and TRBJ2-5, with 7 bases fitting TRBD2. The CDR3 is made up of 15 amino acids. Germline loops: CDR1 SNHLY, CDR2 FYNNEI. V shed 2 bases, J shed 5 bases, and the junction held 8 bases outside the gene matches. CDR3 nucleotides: TGTGCCAGCAGTGAAATTTGGGGGGGTGATGAGACCCAGTACTTC. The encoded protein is CASSEIWGGDETQYF.

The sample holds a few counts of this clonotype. The DNA of the CDR3 is TGTGCCAGCAGTTGGACGGTCTCTGGGGCCAACGTCCTGACTTTC. This translates into CASSWTVSGANVLTF. J is TRBJ2-6 and V is TRBV6-5; no clear D. V was cut by 4 bases and J by 0 bases, with 7 bases left in between. The CDR3 is 15 amino acids. The germline CDR1 and CDR2 sequences are MNHEY and SVGAGI.

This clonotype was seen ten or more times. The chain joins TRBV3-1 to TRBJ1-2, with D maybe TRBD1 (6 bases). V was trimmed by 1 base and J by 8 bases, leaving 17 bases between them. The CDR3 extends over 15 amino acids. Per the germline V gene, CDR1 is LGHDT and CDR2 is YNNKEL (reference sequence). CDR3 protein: CASSQVVLGAFGYTF. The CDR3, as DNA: TGTGCCAGCAGCCAAGTGGTATTGGGGGCGTTCGGCTACACCTTC. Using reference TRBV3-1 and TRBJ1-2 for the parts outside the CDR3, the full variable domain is DTAVSQTPKYLVTQMGNDKSIKCEQNLGHDTMYWYKQDSKKFLKIMFSYNNKELIINETVPNRFSPKSPDKAHLNLHINSLELGDSAVYFCASSQVVLGAFGYTFGSGTRLTVV.

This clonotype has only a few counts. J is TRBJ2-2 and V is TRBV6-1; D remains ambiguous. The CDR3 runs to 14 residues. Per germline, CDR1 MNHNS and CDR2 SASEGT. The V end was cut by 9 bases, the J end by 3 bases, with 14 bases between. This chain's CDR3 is CASRVAKDTGELFF. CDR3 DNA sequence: TGTGCCAGTAGGGTTGCAAAGGACACCGGGGAGCTGTTTTTT.

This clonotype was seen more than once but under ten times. CDR3 loop: CASSLAGLAGGQQETQYF. The CDR3 bases are TGTGCCAGCAGCTTAGCGGGACTAGCGGGGGGGCAACAAGAGACCCAGTACTTC. This chain links TRBV7-8 with TRBJ2-5; 16 nucleotides line up with TRBD2. Germline trimming cut 0 bases from V and 2 bases from J; bases unmatched to any gene: 3. The V gene's germline CDR1 is SGHVS and CDR2 FQNEAQ. CDR3 length equals 18 residues. Full variable domain (rest looked up from reference TRBV7-8 and TRBJ2-5): GAGVSQSPRYKVAKRGQDVALRCDPISGHVSLFWYQQALGQGPEFLTYFQNEAQLDKSGLPSDRFFAERPEGSVSTLKIQRTQQEDSAVYLCASSLAGLAGGQQETQYFGPGTRLLVL.

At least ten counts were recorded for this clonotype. The chain's CDR3 is CASSYRTVEKLFF. The CDR3 DNA reads as TGTGCCAGCAGCTACCGGACGGTCGAAAAACTGTTTTTT. This sequence joins TRBV7-8 and TRBJ1-4, with unresolved D. Germline-derived CDR1 and CDR2 are SGHVS and FQNEAQ. The length of the CDR3 is 13 residues. V was shortened by 4 bases and J by 8 bases, with 11 bases between the two germline ends.

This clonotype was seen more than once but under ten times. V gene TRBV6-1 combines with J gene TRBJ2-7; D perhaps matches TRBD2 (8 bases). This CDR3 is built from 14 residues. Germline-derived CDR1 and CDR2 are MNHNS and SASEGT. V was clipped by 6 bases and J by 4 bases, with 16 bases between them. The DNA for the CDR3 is TGTGCCAGCAGCGAGGGGGCGGGGGGTTACGAGCAGTACGTC. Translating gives CASSEGAGGYEQYV.